The T cell receptor beta chain described here comes from a study of tumor-infiltrating lymphocytes in primary liver carcinoma. Study background: Regardless of tissue type, samples showed similar yields of roughly 3.5 to 7.5 million productive TCRbeta reads. The study, taken as a whole, reports: Tumor specimens were characterized by a significantly higher top-250-clone fraction than blood (p = 0.039).

A constant-region primer primed TCR beta cDNA synthesis from 450 to 550 ng of total RNA. Researchers made the TCR beta libraries by running three nested multiplex PCR rounds with slightly modified ARM-PCR. In the first two PCR rounds, TRBV1-TRBV30 forward primers were paired with a C-beta reverse primer, and each round lasted around 10 cycles. A single record per CDR3 protein comes from TCRdb applying MiXCR to the multiplex PCR reads. This sample has fewer than 350,000 distinct CDR3 sequences, with less than 70% found just once. Comment on this clonotype: Its antigen is currently unknown.

The J segment lost 4 bases and the V segment lost 5 bases, leaving 10 bases of the junction unmatched. The CDR3 runs 17 residues. The authors took blood RNA from unsorted whole blood and also extracted germline DNA. The genes are TRBV12-3 or TRBV12-4 and TRBJ2-5, with 13 bases that match TRBD2. The clonotype originates from a man between 40 and 49 years old with primary liver carcinoma and hepatitis B virus infection. What was sequenced was peripheral blood. The CDR3 loop is CASSAGLAGERRETQYF. CDR3 sequence (DNA): TGTGCCAGCAGTGCCGGACTAGCGGGAGAGAGGCGAGAGACCCAGTACTTC.